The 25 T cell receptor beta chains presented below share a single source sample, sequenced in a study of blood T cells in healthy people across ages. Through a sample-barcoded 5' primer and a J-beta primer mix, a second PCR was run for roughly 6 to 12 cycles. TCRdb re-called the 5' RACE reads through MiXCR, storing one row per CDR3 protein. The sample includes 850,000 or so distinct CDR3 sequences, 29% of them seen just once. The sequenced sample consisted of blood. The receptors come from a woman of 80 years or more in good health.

Here the CDR3 reads CASSLSGAETQYF. CDR3 sequence (DNA): TGTGCCAGCAGCTTAAGCGGAGCGGAGACCCAGTACTTC. This chain links TRBV14 with TRBJ2-5, with D perhaps TRBD2 (5 bases). The CDR3 runs 13 residues. V lost 5 bases and J 5 bases, leaving 12 bases between the germline ends. CDR1 is SGHDN and CDR2 is FVKESK in the germline V gene.

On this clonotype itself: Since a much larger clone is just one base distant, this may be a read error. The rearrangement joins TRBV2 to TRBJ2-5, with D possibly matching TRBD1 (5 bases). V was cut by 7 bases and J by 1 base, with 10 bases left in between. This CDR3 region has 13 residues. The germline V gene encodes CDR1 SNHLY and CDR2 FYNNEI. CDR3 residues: CASMRQGQETQYF. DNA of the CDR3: TGTGCCAGCATGAGGCAGGGCCAAGAGACCCAGTACTTC.

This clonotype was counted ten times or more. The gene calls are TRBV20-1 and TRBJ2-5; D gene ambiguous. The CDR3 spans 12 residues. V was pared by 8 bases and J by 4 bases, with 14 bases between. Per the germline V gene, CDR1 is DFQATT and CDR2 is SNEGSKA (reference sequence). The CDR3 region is CSPKVFGETQYF. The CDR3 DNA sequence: TGCAGTCCAAAGGTCTTTGGAGAGACCCAGTACTTC.

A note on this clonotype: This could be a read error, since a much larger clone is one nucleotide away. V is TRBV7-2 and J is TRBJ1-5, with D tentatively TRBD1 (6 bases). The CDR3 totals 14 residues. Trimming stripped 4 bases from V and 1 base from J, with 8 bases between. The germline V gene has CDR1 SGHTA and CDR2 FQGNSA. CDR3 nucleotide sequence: TGTGCCAGCAGCTGGCAGGGGAGCAATCAGCCCCAGCATTTT. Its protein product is CASSWQGSNQPQHF.

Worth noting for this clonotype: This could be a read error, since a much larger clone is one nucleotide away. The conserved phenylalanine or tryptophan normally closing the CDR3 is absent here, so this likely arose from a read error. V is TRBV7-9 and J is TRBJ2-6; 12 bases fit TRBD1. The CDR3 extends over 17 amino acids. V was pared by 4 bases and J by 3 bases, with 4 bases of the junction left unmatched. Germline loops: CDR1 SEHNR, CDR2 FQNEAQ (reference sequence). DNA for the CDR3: TGTGCCAGCAGCTGGGACAGGGGGCGGCGTGGGGCCAACGTCCTGACTTTA. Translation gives CASSWDRGRRGANVLTL.

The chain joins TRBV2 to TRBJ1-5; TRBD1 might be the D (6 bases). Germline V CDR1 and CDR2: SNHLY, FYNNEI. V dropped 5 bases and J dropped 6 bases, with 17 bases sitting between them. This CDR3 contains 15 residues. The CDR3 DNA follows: TGTGCCAGCAGTCCACAGGGACGGAAGGTTCAGCCCCAGCATTTT. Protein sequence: CASSPQGRKVQPQHF.

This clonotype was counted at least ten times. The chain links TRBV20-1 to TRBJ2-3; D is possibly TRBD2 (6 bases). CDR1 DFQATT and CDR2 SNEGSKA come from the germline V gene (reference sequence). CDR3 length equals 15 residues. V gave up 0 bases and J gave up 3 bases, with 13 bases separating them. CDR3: CSARDPGEITDTQYF. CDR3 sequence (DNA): TGCAGTGCTAGAGATCCGGGGGAGATAACAGATACGCAGTATTTT.

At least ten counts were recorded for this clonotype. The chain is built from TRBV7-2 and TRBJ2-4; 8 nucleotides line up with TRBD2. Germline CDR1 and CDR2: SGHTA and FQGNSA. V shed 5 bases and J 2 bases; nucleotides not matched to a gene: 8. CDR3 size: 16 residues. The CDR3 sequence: CASSLVGGGSKNIQYF. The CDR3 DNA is TGTGCCAGCAGCCTCGTTGGCGGGGGGTCCAAAAACATTCAGTACTTC. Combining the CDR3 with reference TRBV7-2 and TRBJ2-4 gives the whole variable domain GAGVSQSPSNKVTEKGKDVELRCDPISGHTALYWYRQSLGQGLEFLIYFQGNSAPDKSGLPSDRFSAERTGGSVSTLTIQRTQQEDSAVYLCASSLVGGGSKNIQYFGAGTRLSVL.

The CDR3 spells CASSDIREAYEQYF. The CDR3 DNA reads as TGTGCCAGCAGCGACATCCGGGAGGCCTACGAGCAGTACTTC. The chain combines TRBV7-9 with TRBJ2-7; 7 nucleotides agree with TRBD2. The CDR3 is 14 amino acids. The germline V gene encodes CDR1 SEHNR and CDR2 FQNEAQ (reference sequence). V gave up 5 bases and J gave up 2 bases; unmatched junction bases: 6.

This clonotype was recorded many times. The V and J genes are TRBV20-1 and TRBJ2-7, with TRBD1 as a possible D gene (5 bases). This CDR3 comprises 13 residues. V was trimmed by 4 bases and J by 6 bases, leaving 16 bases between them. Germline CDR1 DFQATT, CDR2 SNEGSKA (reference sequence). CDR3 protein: CSANSLGPGEQYF. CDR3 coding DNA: TGCAGTGCTAATAGTCTGGGGCCGGGCGAGCAGTACTTC.

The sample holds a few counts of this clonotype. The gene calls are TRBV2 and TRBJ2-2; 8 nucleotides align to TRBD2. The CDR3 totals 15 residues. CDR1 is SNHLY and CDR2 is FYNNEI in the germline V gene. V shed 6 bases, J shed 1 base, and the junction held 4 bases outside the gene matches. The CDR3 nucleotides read TGTGCCAGCAGCAAAAGCGGGGGGAACACCGGGGAGCTGTTTTTT. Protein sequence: CASSKSGGNTGELFF.

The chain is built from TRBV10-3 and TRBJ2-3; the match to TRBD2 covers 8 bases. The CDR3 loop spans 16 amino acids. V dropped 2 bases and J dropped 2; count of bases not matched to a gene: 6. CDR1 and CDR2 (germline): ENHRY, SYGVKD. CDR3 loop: CAISERVAGITDTQYF. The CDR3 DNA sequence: TGTGCCATCAGTGAGCGGGTAGCGGGGATCACAGATACGCAGTATTTT.

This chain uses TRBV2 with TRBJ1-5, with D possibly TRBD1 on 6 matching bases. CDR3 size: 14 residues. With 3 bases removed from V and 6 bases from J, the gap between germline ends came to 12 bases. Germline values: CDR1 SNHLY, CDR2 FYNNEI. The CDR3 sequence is CASSDWGGSQPQHF. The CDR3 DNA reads TGTGCCAGCAGTGACTGGGGGGGCAGTCAGCCCCAGCATTTT.

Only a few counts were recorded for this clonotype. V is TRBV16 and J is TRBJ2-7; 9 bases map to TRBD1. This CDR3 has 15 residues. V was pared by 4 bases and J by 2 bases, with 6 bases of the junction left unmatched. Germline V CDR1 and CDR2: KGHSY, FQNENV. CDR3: CASSRLTGGTYEQYF. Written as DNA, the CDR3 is TGTGCCAGCAGCCGTTTGACAGGGGGTACCTACGAGCAGTACTTC. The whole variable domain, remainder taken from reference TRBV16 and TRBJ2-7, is GEEVAQTPKHLVRGEGQKAKLYCAPIKGHSYVFWYQQVLKNEFKFLISFQNENVFDETGMPKERFSAKCLPNSPCSLEIQATKLEDSAVYFCASSRLTGGTYEQYFGPGTRLTVT.

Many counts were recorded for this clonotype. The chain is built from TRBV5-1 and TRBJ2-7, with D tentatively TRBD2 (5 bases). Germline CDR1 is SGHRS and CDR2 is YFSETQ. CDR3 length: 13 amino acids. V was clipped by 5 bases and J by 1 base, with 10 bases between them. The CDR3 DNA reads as TGCGCCAGCAGATATGGGGAGTCCTACGAGCAGTACTTC. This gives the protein CASRYGESYEQYF.

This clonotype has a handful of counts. The DNA of the CDR3 is TGCAGTGCTAGAGATGGGAACAATGAGCAGTTCTTC. Its protein is CSARDGNNEQFF. The gene calls are TRBV20-1 and TRBJ2-1, with D hard to call. CDR3 length: 12 amino acids. V lost 0 bases and J lost 5, with 5 bases in between. Germline CDR1 reads DFQATT; CDR2 reads SNEGSKA (reference sequence).

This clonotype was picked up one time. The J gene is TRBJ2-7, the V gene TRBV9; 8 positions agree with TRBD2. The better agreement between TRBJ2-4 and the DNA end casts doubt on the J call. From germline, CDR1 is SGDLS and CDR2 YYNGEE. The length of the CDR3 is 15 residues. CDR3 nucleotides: TGTGCCAGCAGCGTAGCCCCAGCGGGGGAAAACATTCAGTACTTC. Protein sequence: CASSVAPAGENIQYF.

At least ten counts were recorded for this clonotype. The CDR3 is CASSPAAGGYFSTDTQYF. DNA for the CDR3: TGTGCCAGCAGCCCCGCGGCAGGAGGGTATTTTAGCACAGATACGCAGTATTTT. The rearrangement joins TRBV28 to TRBJ2-3, with D perhaps TRBD2 (6 bases). Germline V gene data show CDR1 as MDHEN and CDR2 as SYDVKM. This CDR3 has 18 residues. Trimming took 6 bases from V and 0 from J, leaving 22 bases between them.

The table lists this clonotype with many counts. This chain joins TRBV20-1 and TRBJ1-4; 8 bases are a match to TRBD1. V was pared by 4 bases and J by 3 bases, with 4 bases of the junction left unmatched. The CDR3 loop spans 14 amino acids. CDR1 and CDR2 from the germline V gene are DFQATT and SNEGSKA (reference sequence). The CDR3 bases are TGCAGTGCTATGGACAGGGCTGCTAATGAAAAACTGTTTTTT. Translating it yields CSAMDRAANEKLFF.

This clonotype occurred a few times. Here the CDR3 reads CASSLRNRNEKLFF. Here the CDR3 DNA reads TGTGCCAGCAGCCTGCGGAACAGAAATGAAAAACTGTTTTTT. The genes are TRBV7-2 and TRBJ1-4; D remains unclear. Germline V gene data show CDR1 as SGHTA and CDR2 as FQGNSA. This CDR3 spans 14 amino acids. Trimming cost V 5 bases and J 5 bases, with 12 bases left between them.

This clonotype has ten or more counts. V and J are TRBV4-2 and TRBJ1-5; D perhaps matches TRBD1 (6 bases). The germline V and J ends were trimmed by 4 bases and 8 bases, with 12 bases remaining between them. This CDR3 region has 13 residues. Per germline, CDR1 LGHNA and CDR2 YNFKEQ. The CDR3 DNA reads TGTGCCAGCAGCCGAACCAAGGGGGAGCCCCAGCATTTT. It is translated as CASSRTKGEPQHF.

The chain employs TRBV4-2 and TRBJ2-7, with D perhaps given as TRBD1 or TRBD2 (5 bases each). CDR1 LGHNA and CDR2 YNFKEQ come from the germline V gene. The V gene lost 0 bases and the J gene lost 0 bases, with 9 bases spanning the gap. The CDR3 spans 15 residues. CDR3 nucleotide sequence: TGTGCCAGCAGCCAAGATTGGGACGGCTCCTACGAGCAGTACTTC. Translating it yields CASSQDWDGSYEQYF.

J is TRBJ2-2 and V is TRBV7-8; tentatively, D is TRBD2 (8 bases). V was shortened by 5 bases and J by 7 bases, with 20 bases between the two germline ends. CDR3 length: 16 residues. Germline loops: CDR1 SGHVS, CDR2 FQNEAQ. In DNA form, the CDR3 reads TGTGCCAGCAGCCCCCAAACGGGAGGGGGCAACGGGGAGCTGTTTTTT. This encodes CASSPQTGGGNGELFF.

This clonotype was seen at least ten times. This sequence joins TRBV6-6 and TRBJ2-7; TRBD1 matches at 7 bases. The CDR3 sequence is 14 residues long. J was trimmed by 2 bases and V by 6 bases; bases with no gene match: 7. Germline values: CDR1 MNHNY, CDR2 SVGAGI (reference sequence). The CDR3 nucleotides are TGTGCCAGCAGCCCCGGACAGGCCGCCTACGAGCAGTACTTC. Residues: CASSPGQAAYEQYF.

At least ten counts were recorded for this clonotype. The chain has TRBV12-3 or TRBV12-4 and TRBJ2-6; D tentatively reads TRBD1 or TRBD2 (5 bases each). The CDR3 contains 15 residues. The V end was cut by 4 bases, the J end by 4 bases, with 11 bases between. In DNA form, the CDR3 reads TGTGCCAGCAGTTCCCGGGGCACCGGGGCCAACGTCCTGACTTTC. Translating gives CASSSRGTGANVLTF.